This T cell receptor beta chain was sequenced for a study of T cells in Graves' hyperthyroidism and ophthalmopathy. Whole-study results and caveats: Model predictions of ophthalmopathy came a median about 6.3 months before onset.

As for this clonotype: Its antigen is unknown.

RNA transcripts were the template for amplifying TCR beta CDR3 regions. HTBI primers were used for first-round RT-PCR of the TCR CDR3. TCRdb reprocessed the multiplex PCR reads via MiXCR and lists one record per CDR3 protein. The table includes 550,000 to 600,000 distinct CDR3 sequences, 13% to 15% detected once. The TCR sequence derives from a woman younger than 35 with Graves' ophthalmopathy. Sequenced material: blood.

The CDR3 here is CASSPGLAGHEQYF. The CDR3 region has the DNA TGTGCCAGCAGCCCGGGACTAGCGGGACACGAGCAGTACTTC. The V and J genes are TRBV4-2 and TRBJ2-7; TRBD2 matches 13 bases. The CDR3 length is 14 residues. CDR1 is LGHNA and CDR2 is YNFKEQ in the germline V gene. Trimming cost V 4 bases and J 5 bases; bases outside gene matches: 2.